This T cell receptor (beta chain) is drawn from a study of shared clonotypes between healthy human individuals. CDR3 length equals 17 residues. Germline V gene sequence: CDR1 MGHRA, CDR2 YSYEKL. V lost 4 bases, J lost 5 bases, and 11 bases stayed unmatched. Clones were read by immunoSEQ multiplex PCR, and TCRdb kept only the in-frame ones, dropping some. The data hold a few hundred thousand clones, with 77% observed a single time. The sequenced sample consisted of PBMCs. The receptor comes from a middle-aged woman in good health. Some clones in this sample may be carry-over from other donors' samples. The chain links TRBV4-1 to TRBJ2-3, with TRBD2 identical over 11 bases. CDR3 sequence (DNA): TGCGCCAGCAGCCTTAGCCCAATAGCGGGGGGGGGAGATACGCAGTATTTT. This sequence encodes CASSLSPIAGGGDTQYF.